This TCR beta chain comes out of a study of blood T cell repertoires in COVID-19. With 4 bases removed from V and 10 bases from J, the gap between germline ends came to 26 bases. The CDR3 is 18 amino acids. Germline V gives CDR1 KGHSH, CDR2 LQKENI. Study processing details: Amplification with reference gene primers provided the estimates of nucleated cell counts. TCRdb keeps only in-frame clones here, not all; method: immunoSEQ multiplex PCR. V and J calls and clone size are as listed in that table; D and trimming were resolved from the DNA. The repertoire holds under 150,000 clones, with around nine tenths as singletons.

The receptor's source is a human donor in a cohort sampled during active COVID-19. This chain uses TRBV18 with TRBJ1-6; the D gene is possibly TRBD1 (6 bases). Sequencing was carried out using peripheral blood. For the CDR3, the DNA is TGTGCCAGCTCACGTACCGCCTTGAGAACAGGGAGTGGGTCACCCCTCCACTTT. Its translation: CASSRTALRTGSGSPLHF.